The clone carrying this T cell receptor (beta chain) has only a few counts. CDR1 and CDR2 (germline): SGHVS, FQNEAQ. The CDR3 loop spans 16 amino acids. V was trimmed by 1 base and J by 5 bases, leaving 14 bases between them. Assay: immunoSEQ multiplex PCR; the TCRdb copy retains only in-frame clones and omits some. The profile covers approximately 250,000 clones, with approximately 86% appearing a single time and around 13% taken by the ten largest. A Seattle source enrolled patients during active infection and followed them longitudinally. The sample originates from a study of blood T cell repertoires in COVID-19. Study at large: PBMCs, B-cell-depleted T cells, or T cells were the source of the cDNA or gDNA that made up the material.

V gene TRBV7-8 combines with J gene TRBJ2-2; D remains unclear. Sequenced: peripheral blood. The sequence came from a woman aged 70 to 79 with COVID-19, enrolled during active disease. Written as DNA, the CDR3 is TGTGCCAGCAGCTTAGTTCTCGTTTATACAACCGGGGAGCTGTTTTTT. Its translation is CASSLVLVYTTGELFF.